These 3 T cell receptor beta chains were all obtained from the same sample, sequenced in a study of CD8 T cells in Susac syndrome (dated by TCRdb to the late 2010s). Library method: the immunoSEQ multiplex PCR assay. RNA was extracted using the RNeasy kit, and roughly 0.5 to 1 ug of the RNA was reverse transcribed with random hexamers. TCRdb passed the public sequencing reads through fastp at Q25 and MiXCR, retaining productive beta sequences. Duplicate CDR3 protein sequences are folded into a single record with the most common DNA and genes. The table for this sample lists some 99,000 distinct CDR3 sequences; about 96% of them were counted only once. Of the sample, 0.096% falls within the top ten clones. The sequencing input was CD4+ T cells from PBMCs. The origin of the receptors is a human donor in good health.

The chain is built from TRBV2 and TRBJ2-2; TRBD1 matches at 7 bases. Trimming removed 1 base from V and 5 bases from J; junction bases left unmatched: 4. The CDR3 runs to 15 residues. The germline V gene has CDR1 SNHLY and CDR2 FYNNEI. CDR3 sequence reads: CASSEETGRTGELFF. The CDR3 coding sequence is TGTGCCAGCAGTGAAGAGACAGGGCGAACCGGGGAGCTGTTTTTT.

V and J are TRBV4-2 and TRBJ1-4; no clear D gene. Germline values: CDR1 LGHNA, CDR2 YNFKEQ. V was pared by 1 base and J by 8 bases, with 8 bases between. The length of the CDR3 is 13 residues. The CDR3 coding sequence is TGTGCCAGCAGCCAAGGTGAGGGAGAAAAACTGTTTTTT. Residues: CASSQGEGEKLFF.

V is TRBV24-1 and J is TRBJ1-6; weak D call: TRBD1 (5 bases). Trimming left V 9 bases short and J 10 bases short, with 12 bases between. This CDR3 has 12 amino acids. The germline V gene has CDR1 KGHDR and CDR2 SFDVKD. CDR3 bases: TGTGCCACCGAGGGGTTGGGATCACCCCTCCACTTT. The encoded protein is CATEGLGSPLHF.